These 16 T cell receptor beta chains originate from one sample sequenced in a study of Graves' ophthalmopathy and Graves' hyperthyroidism. Investigators amplified TCR beta CDR3 regions from RNA transcripts. HTBI primers primed a first-round RT-PCR, and a second-round multiplex PCR followed. TCRdb reprocessed the multiplex PCR reads with MiXCR, giving one entry per CDR3 protein. The table lists under 250,000 distinct CDR3 sequences, roughly 29% of them singletons. Material for sequencing was peripheral blood. The receptors come from a man between 45 and 60 years old with Graves' ophthalmopathy.

The chain carries TRBV6-5 and TRBJ2-7; D is perhaps TRBD1 (5 bases). Trimming removed 0 bases at V and 13 bases at J, with 16 bases between. The CDR3 length is 13 residues. Germline V CDR1 and CDR2: MNHEY, SVGAGI. The CDR3 DNA reads as TGTGCCAGCAGTTACTCGTGGGGCGACGAGCCCTACTTC. Protein product: CASSYSWGDEPYF.

This clonotype was counted at least ten times. The genes are TRBV28 and TRBJ1-1, with 7 nucleotides matching TRBD1. Germline-derived CDR1 and CDR2 are MDHEN and SYDVKM. The CDR3 loop spans 17 amino acids. V gave up 6 bases and J gave up 0 bases; unmatched junction bases: 13. The CDR3 here is CASSLPGQLHLNTEAFF. The CDR3 region has the DNA TGTGCCAGCAGCTTACCGGGACAGCTTCATTTGAACACTGAAGCTTTCTTT.

This clonotype was picked up a small number of times. The gene calls are TRBV12-3 or TRBV12-4 and TRBJ1-6; D is unresolved. The CDR3 extends over 15 amino acids. V lost 5 bases and J 5 bases, leaving 13 bases between the germline ends. The CDR3 is CASSPREPNNSPLHF. The DNA of the CDR3 is TGTGCCAGCAGTCCCCGGGAGCCGAATAATTCACCCCTCCACTTT.

This chain uses TRBV28 with TRBJ1-5, with 9 bases that match TRBD1. The CDR3 has 17 amino acids. Germline V gene data show CDR1 as MDHEN and CDR2 as SYDVKM. V lost 10 bases to trimming and J lost 0 bases; unmatched junction nucleotides: 13. The DNA of the CDR3 is TGTGCCACCCGGACAGGGGCGACCTTATATAGCAATCAGCCCCAGCATTTT. It is translated as CATRTGATLYSNQPQHF. The full variable domain, completed using reference TRBV28 and TRBJ1-5, is DVKVTQSSRYLVKRTGEKVFLECVQDMDHENMFWYRQDPGLGLRLIYFSYDVKMKEKGDIPEGYSVSREKKERFSLILESASTNQTSMYLCATRTGATLYSNQPQHFGDGTRLSIL.

This chain uses TRBV28 with TRBJ2-7; 7 bases line up with TRBD1. Germline assignment: CDR1 MDHEN and CDR2 SYDVKM. This CDR3 is 16 amino acids long. V gave up 1 base and J gave up 2 bases; unmatched junction bases: 8. The CDR3 protein is CASSLFYRQGTYEQYF. DNA of the CDR3: TGTGCCAGCAGTTTATTCTACAGACAGGGAACCTACGAGCAGTACTTC. Based on the CDR3 plus reference TRBV28 and TRBJ2-7, the full variable domain is DVKVTQSSRYLVKRTGEKVFLECVQDMDHENMFWYRQDPGLGLRLIYFSYDVKMKEKGDIPEGYSVSREKKERFSLILESASTNQTSMYLCASSLFYRQGTYEQYFGPGTRLTVT.

In this sample, this clonotype turned up many times. The chain employs TRBV5-6 and TRBJ1-2; D is uncertain. Germline CDR1 reads SGHDT; CDR2 reads YYEEEE. This CDR3 comprises 13 residues. V was trimmed by 9 bases and J by 0 bases, leaving 12 bases between them. CDR3 DNA: TGTGCCACCTCGGACGGAACTAACTATGGCTACACCTTC. Amino acid sequence: CATSDGTNYGYTF.

This clonotype appeared many times. The chain recombines TRBV6-2 or TRBV6-3 with TRBJ2-7; D may be TRBD1 or TRBD2 (5 bases each). The CDR3 has 18 residues. The V and J ends lost 0 bases and 5 bases respectively, with 23 bases between them. CDR1 MNHEY and CDR2 SVGEGT come from the germline V gene. Written as DNA, the CDR3 is TGTGCCAGCAGTTACTCAAGGGACCCGGTGGCACAGCCGAACGAGCAGTACTTC. This codes for CASSYSRDPVAQPNEQYF.

This clonotype was recorded at least ten times. The V gene is TRBV7-2, the J gene TRBJ2-4, with D possibly TRBD2 on 5 matching bases. This CDR3 is built from 14 residues. V lost 8 bases to trimming and J lost 0 bases, with 11 bases between them. Germline-derived CDR1 and CDR2 are SGHTA and FQGNSA. CDR3 amino acids: CASRGSGAKNIQYF. In nucleotides, the CDR3 is TGTGCCAGCCGGGGATCGGGAGCCAAAAACATTCAGTACTTC.

The chain employs TRBV11-3 and TRBJ1-2, with 7 bases identical to TRBD1. The CDR3 has 13 residues. The V gene's germline CDR1 is SGHNT and CDR2 YENEEA. The J segment lost 5 bases and the V segment lost 5 bases, leaving 5 bases of the junction unmatched. The CDR3 bases are TGTGCCAGCAGCCTAGGGACAGTTTATGGCTACACCTTC. Encoded protein: CASSLGTVYGYTF.

This clonotype has at least ten counts. The chain carries TRBV28 and TRBJ1-2; D unresolved. The CDR3 length is 12 residues. Germline-derived CDR1 and CDR2 are MDHEN and SYDVKM. V lost 3 bases and J 6 bases, leaving 8 bases between the germline ends. Here the CDR3 reads CASSFRRNGYTF. CDR3 DNA: TGTGCCAGCAGTTTTAGGCGGAATGGCTACACCTTC.

The rearrangement joins TRBV28 to TRBJ2-5; TRBD2 aligns across 14 bases. V shed 6 bases and J 5 bases; nucleotides not matched to a gene: 11. Germline V gene data show CDR1 as MDHEN and CDR2 as SYDVKM. The CDR3 has 17 residues. The DNA of the CDR3 is TGTGCCAGCAGCCTACGACTAGCGGGGGGGATTGGGGAGACCCAGTACTTC. This translates into CASSLRLAGGIGETQYF.

The rearrangement links TRBV5-1 to TRBJ2-2; TRBD1 aligns across 9 bases. V lost 4 bases to trimming and J lost 4 bases; unmatched junction nucleotides: 5. The germline CDR1 and CDR2 sequences are SGHRS and YFSETQ. The CDR3 length is 15 residues. Here the CDR3 reads CASSTMTGGTGELFF. The CDR3 region has the DNA TGCGCCAGCAGCACCATGACAGGGGGCACCGGGGAGCTGTTTTTT.

Many counts were recorded for this clonotype. V and J are TRBV28 and TRBJ2-2; a possible D gene is TRBD2 (5 bases). This CDR3 contains 12 residues. The ends were cut back, 6 bases at V and 4 bases at J, with 6 bases in the middle. From germline, CDR1 is MDHEN and CDR2 SYDVKM. The CDR3 DNA is TGTGCCAGCAGGGACTTCACCGGGGAGCTGTTTTTT. It is translated as CASRDFTGELFF.

In its sample, this clonotype was seen many times. The J gene is TRBJ2-7, the V gene TRBV12-3 or TRBV12-4, with 8 bases identical to TRBD1. V was pared by 6 bases and J by 6 bases, with 7 bases of the junction left unmatched. This CDR3 has 13 residues. The CDR3 protein is CASSGQGSSEQYF. The CDR3 nucleotides read TGTGCCAGCAGCGGACAGGGATCGTCCGAGCAGTACTTC.

The sample holds many counts of this clonotype. This chain connects TRBV6-1 to TRBJ1-5; 7 nucleotides match TRBD1. V lost 5 bases to trimming and J lost 1 base; unmatched junction nucleotides: 5. The CDR3 runs 15 residues. CDR1 and CDR2 (germline): MNHNS, SASEGT. The CDR3 region has the DNA TGTGCCAGCAGTCCCACAGGGGACAGCAATCAGCCCCAGCATTTT. It yields the protein CASSPTGDSNQPQHF.

This clonotype was detected ten times or more. The gene calls are TRBV6-1 and TRBJ1-6; 8 nucleotides agree with TRBD1. The trim removed 6 bases at V and 0 bases at J, leaving 4 bases unmatched. Germline V gene sequence: CDR1 MNHNS, CDR2 SASEGT. The CDR3 consists of 16 residues. This chain's CDR3 is CASREDRASYNSPLHF. The CDR3 bases are TGTGCCAGCAGGGAGGACAGGGCCTCCTATAATTCACCCCTCCACTTT.